The following is a T cell receptor beta chain sequence with its context. A read error may account for a junction end that differs from germline. Per the authors' pipeline: How many nucleated cells were present was estimated from reference gene primer amplification. Using immunoSEQ multiplex PCR, the repertoire was profiled, and TCRdb retains in-frame clones only, with some absent. V and J calls and clone size follow that table, whereas D and trimming were derived from the DNA. The sample holds 120,000 or so clones; 80% to 90% are singletons and the top ten take about 15%. These data come from a study of blood T cell repertoires in COVID-19. Overall study context: Sites in the United States, Italy and Spain provided acute and convalescent COVID-19 samples.

This CDR3 is built from 13 residues. Looked up from germline, CDR1 is SSHAT and CDR2 is FNYEAQ (reference sequence). The specimen sequenced was peripheral blood. The rearrangement uses TRBV7-7 and TRBJ2-5; the match to TRBD2 covers 7 bases. The receptor was isolated from a woman in her sixties with acute or convalescent COVID-19. The CDR3, as DNA: TGTGCTAGCAGCTTAGGCGGGAGAGAGACCCAGTACTTC. As protein: CASSLGGRETQYF.